The 5 T cell receptor beta chains listed next were all sequenced from one sample in a study of blood T cell repertoires in COVID-19. Using immunoSEQ multiplex PCR, the repertoire was profiled, and TCRdb retains in-frame clones only, with some absent. The sample consists of approximately 140,000 clones, about four fifths of them appearing once. Material: peripheral blood. The receptors were gathered from a man aged 30-40 years with COVID-19, enrolled during active disease.

The chain couples TRBV3-1 (or the pseudogene TRBV3-2) to TRBJ2-1; 7 nucleotides align to TRBD2. Germline-derived CDR1 and CDR2 are LGHDT and YNNKEL (reference sequence). Trimming cost V 1 base and J 3 bases; bases outside gene matches: 3. The CDR3 extends over 15 amino acids. CDR3 nucleotide sequence: TGTGCCAGCAGCCAAGGCGGGAGTGGCTACAATGAGCAGTTCTTC. This translates into CASSQGGSGYNEQFF.

This CDR3 is CASRRTGELFF. CDR3 nucleotides: TGTGCCAGCAGACGGACCGGGGAGCTGTTTTTT. The chain carries TRBV28 and TRBJ2-2; D call uncertain. This CDR3 is 11 amino acids long. With 6 bases removed from V and 5 bases from J, the gap between germline ends came to 4 bases. In germline, CDR1 is MDHEN, CDR2 SYDVKM.

This chain connects TRBV18 to TRBJ2-3, with 12 bases lining up with TRBD1. With 2 bases clipped from V and 10 bases from J, the junction kept 16 bases outside the gene matches. Germline assignment: CDR1 KGHSH and CDR2 LQKENI. The CDR3 is 18 residues long. CDR3 region: CASSPGTGGAGNRIPQYF. The CDR3, as DNA: TGTGCCAGCTCACCAGGGACAGGGGGCGCGGGGAACCGGATCCCGCAGTATTTT. Full variable domain (outside the CDR3, taken from reference TRBV18 and TRBJ2-3): NAGVMQNPRHLVRRRGQEARLRCSPMKGHSHVYWYRQLPEEGLKFMVYLQKENIIDESGMPKERFSAEFPKEGPSILRIQQVVRGDSAAYFCASSPGTGGAGNRIPQYFGPGTRLTVL.

Here the CDR3 reads CASSSTGGVGGETQYF. CDR3 coding DNA: TGTGCCAGCAGCTCGACAGGCGGAGTTGGGGGAGAGACCCAGTACTTC. This rearrangement joins TRBV11-2 to TRBJ2-5; D possibly corresponds to TRBD1 (6 bases). Germline CDR1 SGHAT, CDR2 FQNNGV. V dropped 4 bases and J dropped 4 bases, with 19 bases sitting between them. The CDR3 extends over 16 amino acids.

The chain carries TRBV10-1 and TRBJ1-5, with a tentative D call TRBD1 (5 bases). The CDR3 covers 13 residues. Germline lookup yields CDR1 WNHNN and CDR2 SYGVQD (reference sequence). Trimming shortened V by 1 base and J by 10 bases, and 11 bases separated the two germline ends. The CDR3 bases are TGCGCCAGCAGTGAGTTGGTCGGGGGACCCCAGCATTTT. As protein: CASSELVGGPQHF.